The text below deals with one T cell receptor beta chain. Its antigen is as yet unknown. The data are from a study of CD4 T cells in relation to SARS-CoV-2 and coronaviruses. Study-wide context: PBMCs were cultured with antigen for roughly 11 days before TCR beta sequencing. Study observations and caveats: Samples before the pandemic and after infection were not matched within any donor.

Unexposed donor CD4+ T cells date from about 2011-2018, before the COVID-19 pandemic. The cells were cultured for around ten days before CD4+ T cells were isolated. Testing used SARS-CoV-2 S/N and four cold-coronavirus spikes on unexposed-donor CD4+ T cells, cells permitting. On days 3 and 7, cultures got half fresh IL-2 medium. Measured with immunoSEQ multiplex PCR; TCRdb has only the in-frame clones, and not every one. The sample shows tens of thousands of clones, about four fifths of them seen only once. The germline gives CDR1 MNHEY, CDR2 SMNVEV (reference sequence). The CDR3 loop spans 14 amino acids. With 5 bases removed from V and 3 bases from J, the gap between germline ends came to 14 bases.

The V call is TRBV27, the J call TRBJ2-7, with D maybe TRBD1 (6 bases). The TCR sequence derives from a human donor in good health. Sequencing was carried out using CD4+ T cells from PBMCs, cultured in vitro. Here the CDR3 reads CASSPRTVVYEQYF. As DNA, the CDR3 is TGTGCCAGCAGTCCGCGGACAGTCGTCTACGAGCAGTACTTC.